This entry features one T cell receptor beta chain sequence. The antigen it binds to is not known. Base quality data are lacking; no much larger clone is found one base away. Trimming at the junction amounts to 7 bases on V and 0 bases on J, and the germline ends lie 13 bases apart. According to the germline V gene (reference sequence), CDR1 reads MNHNY and CDR2 reads SVGAGI. The CDR3 covers 15 residues, taking in both the cysteine and the phenylalanine. Just CDR3 DNA is preserved here, 45 bases in frame from base 1. The library was obtained by the immunoSEQ multiplex PCR assay. The study's own analysis went as follows. A statistical classification framework was built to diagnose cytomegalovirus status from the catalog of TCR beta chain sequences. TCRdb limited this immuneACCESS table to in-frame rearrangements with V and J called. A share of clones is missing; checked studies link under half to unresolved V genes, and the rest is unexplained. That table supplies the V and J calls and clone size; D and trimming were determined from the DNA. The sample profile shows 150,000 to 200,000 clones; approximately 86% of them were found once. About 2.5% of the sample rests with the top ten.

The sample belongs to a study of cytomegalovirus exposure and HLA in healthy donors (dated by TCRdb to the late 2010s). Background for the entire study: A later analysis indicated that the roughly 130 validation repertoires were generated on the platform also employed for the roughly 650 repertoires of the first cohort. A separate validation cohort of 90 to 150 different subjects was used in addition to the roughly 720-subject first cohort. High-throughput TCR immunosequencing, statistical association of individual TCRs with disease status, and machine learning were combined to predict cytomegalovirus infection status. The study aimed to test whether cataloging public T cell receptors could reveal signatures of past pathogen exposure.

Separate from the approximately 700-subject first cohort, the validation cohort of roughly 120 subjects was the group to which the donors belonged. The full study reports these points: While some public TCRs were present in many individuals, most TCR sequences turned up only very rarely across donors. In vitro tests confirmed that three of the cytomegalovirus-associated TCR beta chains recognize cytomegalovirus antigens. A total of roughly 160 TCR beta chains were listed by the study as associated with cytomegalovirus. The validation cohort had no HLA typing available for a later analysis, so co-occurrence within that cohort was assessed over all 120 or so repertoires. A later analysis found that TCRs clustered in the first cohort also tended to co-occur in the approximately 120 validation repertoires, with more than 90% of cluster scores above 0. The classifier was reported to diagnose cytomegalovirus status with high specificity and sensitivity in both the original and validation cohorts. The authors suggested that the approach could potentially be extended to other disease states and immunological phenotypes.

The source material was PBMCs. Recombination linked TRBV6-6 to TRBJ1-5; the D gene remains uncertain. The receptor comes from a man aged 18 to 30 in good health and CMV-seropositive. CDR3 loop: CASTAAGSSNQPQHF. The nucleotides read TGTGCCAGCACCGCAGCGGGGTCTAGCAATCAGCCCCAGCATTTT.